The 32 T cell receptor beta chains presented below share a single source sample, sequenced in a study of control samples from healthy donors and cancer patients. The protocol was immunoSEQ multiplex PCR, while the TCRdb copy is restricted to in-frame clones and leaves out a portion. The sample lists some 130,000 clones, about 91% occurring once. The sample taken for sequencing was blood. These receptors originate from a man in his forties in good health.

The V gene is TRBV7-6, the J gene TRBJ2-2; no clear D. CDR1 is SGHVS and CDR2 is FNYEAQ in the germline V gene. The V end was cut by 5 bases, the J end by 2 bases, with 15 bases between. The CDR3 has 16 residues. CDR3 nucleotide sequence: TGTGCCAGCAGCACCTATTCTACAACCAACACCGGGGAGCTGTTTTTT. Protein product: CASSTYSTTNTGELFF.

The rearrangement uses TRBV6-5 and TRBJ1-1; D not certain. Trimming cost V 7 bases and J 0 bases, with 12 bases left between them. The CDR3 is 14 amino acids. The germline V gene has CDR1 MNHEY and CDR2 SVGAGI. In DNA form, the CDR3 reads TGTGCCAGCATGGGTAGCCCCATGAACACTGAAGCTTTCTTT. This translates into CASMGSPMNTEAFF.

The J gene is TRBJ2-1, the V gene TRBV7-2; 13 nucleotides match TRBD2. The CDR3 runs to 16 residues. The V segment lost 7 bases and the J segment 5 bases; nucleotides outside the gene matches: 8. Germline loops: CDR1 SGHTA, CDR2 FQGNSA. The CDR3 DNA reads TGTGCCAGCAACCAACTAGCGGGGGGGCTCCACAATGAGCAGTTCTTC. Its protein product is CASNQLAGGLHNEQFF.

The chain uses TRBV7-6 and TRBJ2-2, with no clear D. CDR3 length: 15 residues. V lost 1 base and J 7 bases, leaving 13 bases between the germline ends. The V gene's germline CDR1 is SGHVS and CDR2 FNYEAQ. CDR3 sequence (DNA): TGTGCCAGCAGCTTAGTCCTTCCCCCACTCGGGGAGCTGTTTTTT. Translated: CASSLVLPPLGELFF.

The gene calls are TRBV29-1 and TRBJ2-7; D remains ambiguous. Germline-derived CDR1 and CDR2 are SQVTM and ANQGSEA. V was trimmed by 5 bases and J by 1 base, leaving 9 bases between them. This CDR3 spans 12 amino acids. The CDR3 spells CSVHGQSYEQYF. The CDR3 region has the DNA TGCAGCGTTCATGGCCAGTCCTACGAGCAGTACTTC.

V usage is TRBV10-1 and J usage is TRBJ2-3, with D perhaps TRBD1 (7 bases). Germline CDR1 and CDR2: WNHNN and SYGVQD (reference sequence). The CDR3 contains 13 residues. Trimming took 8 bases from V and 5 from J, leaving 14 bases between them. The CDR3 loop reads CASRAQGGDTQYF. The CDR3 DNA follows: TGCGCCAGCCGGGCGCAGGGGGGAGATACGCAGTATTTT.

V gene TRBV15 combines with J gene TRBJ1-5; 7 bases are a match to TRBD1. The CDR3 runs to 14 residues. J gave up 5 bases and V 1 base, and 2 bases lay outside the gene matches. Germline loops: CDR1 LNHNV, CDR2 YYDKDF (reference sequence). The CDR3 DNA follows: TGTGCCACCAGCAGAGGGGACAGTTATCAGCCCCAGCATTTT. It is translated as CATSRGDSYQPQHF.

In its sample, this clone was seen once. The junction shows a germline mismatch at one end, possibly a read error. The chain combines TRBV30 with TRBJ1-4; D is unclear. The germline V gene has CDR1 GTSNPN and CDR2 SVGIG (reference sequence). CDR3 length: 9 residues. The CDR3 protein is CAWNGCRTF. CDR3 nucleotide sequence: TGTGCCTGGAATGGGTGTAGGACCTTT. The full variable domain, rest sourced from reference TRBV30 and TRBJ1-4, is SQTIHQWPATLVQPVGSPLSLECTVEGTSNPNLYWYRQAAGRGLQLLFYSVGIGQISSEVPQNLSASRPQDRQFILSSKKLLLSDSGFYLCAWNGCRTFGSGTQLSVL.

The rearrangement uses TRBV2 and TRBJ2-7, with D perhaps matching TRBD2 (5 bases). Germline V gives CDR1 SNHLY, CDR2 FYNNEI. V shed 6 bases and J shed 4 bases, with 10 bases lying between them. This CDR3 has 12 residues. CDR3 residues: CASSPDLYEQYF. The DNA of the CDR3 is TGTGCCAGCAGCCCGGACTTGTACGAGCAGTACTTC.

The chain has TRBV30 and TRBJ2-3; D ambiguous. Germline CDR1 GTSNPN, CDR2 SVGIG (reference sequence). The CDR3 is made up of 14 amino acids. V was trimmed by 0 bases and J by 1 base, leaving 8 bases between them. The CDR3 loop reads CAWSVRAGTDTQYF. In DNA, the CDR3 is TGTGCCTGGAGTGTAAGGGCAGGCACAGATACGCAGTATTTT.

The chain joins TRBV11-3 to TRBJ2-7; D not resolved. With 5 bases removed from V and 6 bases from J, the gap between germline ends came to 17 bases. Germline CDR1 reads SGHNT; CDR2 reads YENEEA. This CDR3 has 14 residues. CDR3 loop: CASSPRTRPIEQYF. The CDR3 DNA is TGTGCCAGCAGCCCCCGGACCAGGCCGATCGAGCAGTACTTC.

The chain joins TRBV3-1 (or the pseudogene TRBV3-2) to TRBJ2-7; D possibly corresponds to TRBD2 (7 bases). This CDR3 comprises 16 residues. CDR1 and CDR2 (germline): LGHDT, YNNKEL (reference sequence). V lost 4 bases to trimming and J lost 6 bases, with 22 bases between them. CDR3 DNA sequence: TGTGCCAGCAGCCTACTAGGGGGGGGCGCTGAGTCCGAGCAGTACTTC. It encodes CASSLLGGGAESEQYF.

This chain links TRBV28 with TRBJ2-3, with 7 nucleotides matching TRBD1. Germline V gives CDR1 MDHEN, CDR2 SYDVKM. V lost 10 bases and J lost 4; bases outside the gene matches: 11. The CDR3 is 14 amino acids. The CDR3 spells CATSQGTFADTQYF. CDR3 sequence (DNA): TGTGCCACCTCACAGGGGACGTTCGCAGATACGCAGTATTTT.

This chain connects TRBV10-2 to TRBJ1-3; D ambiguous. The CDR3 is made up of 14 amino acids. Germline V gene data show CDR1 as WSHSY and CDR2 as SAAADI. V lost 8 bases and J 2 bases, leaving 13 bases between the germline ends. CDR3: CASGEHSTGNTIYF. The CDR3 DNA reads TGCGCCAGCGGGGAACACAGTACTGGAAACACCATATATTTT.

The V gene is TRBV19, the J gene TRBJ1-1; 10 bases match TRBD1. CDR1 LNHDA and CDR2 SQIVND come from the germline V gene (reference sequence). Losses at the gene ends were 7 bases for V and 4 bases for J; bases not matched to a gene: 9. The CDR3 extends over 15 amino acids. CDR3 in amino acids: CASIGTGAGSTEAFF. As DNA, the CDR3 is TGTGCCAGTATCGGGACAGGGGCTGGAAGCACTGAAGCTTTCTTT.

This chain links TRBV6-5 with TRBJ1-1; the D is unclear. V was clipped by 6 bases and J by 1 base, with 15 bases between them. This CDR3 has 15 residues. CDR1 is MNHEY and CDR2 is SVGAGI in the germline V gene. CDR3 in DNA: TGTGCCAGCAGACGCCCCGTGGCAGGGAACACTGAAGCTTTCTTT. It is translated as CASRRPVAGNTEAFF.

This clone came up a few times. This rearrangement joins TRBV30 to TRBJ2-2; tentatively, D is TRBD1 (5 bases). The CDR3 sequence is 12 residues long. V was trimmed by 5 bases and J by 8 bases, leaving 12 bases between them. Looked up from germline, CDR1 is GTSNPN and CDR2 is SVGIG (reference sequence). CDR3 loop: CAWSGRAGELFF. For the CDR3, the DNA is TGTGCCTGGTCAGGCAGGGCGGGGGAGCTGTTTTTT.

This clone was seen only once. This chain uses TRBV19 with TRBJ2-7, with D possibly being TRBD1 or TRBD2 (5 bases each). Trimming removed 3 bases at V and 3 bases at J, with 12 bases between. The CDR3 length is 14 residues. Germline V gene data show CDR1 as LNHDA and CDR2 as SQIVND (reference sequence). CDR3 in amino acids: CASSMRGTYYEQYF. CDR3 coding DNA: TGTGCCAGTAGTATGAGGGGAACTTACTACGAGCAGTACTTC.

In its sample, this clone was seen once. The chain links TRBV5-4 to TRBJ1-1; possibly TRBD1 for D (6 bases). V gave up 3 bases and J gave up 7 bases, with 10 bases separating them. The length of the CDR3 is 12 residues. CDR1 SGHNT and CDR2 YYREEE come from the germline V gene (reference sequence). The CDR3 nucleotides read TGTGCCAGCAGCTACAGGGACCTTGAAGCTTTCTTT. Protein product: CASSYRDLEAFF.

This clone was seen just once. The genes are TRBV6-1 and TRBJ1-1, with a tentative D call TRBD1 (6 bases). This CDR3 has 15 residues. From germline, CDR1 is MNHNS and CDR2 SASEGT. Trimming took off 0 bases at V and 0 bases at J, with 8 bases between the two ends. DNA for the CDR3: TGTGCCAGCAGTGAAGCGGGGGCAGTGAACACTGAAGCTTTCTTT. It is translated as CASSEAGAVNTEAFF.

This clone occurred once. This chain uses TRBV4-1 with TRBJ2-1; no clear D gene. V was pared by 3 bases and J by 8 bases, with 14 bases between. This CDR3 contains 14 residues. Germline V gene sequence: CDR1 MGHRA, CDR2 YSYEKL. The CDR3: CASSHDAKVDEQFF. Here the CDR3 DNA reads TGCGCCAGCAGCCATGACGCCAAGGTGGATGAGCAGTTCTTC.

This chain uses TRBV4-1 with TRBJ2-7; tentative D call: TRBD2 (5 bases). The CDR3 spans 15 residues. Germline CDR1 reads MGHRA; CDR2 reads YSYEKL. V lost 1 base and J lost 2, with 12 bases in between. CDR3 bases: TGCGCCAGCAGCCAAGGGGAGACGAGAACCTACGAGCAGTACTTC. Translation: CASSQGETRTYEQYF.

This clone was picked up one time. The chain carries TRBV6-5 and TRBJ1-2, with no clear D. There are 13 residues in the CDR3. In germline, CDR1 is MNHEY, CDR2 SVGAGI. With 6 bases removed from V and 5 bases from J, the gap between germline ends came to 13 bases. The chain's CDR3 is CASRAAEVYGYTF. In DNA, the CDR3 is TGTGCCAGCAGGGCGGCGGAGGTTTATGGCTACACCTTC.

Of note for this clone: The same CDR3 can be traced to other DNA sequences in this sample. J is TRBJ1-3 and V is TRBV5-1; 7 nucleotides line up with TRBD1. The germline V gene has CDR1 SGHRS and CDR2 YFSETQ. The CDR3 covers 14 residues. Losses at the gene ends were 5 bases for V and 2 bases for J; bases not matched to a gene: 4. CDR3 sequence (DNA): TGCGCCAGCAGTTCTCAGGGGGCTGGAAACACCATATATTTT. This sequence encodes CASSSQGAGNTIYF.

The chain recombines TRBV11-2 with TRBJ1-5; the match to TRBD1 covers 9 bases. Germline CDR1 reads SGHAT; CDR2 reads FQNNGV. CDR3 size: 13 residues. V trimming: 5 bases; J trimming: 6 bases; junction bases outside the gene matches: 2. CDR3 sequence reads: CASSRDRAQPQHF. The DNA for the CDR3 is TGTGCCAGCAGCAGGGACAGGGCTCAGCCCCAGCATTTT.

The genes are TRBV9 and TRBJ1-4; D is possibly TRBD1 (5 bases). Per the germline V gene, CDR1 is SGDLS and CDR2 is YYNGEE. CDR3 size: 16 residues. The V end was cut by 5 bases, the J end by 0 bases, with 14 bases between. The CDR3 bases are TGTGCCAGCAGTCCCGGGACCGCAGCAACTAATGAAAAACTGTTTTTT. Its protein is CASSPGTAATNEKLFF.

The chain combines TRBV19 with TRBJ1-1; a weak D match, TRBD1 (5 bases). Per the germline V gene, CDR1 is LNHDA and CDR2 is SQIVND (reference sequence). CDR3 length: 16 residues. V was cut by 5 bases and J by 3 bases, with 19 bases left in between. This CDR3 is CASSFTGPRMDTEAFF. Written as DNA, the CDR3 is TGTGCCAGTAGTTTTACGGGACCCCGGATGGACACTGAAGCTTTCTTT.

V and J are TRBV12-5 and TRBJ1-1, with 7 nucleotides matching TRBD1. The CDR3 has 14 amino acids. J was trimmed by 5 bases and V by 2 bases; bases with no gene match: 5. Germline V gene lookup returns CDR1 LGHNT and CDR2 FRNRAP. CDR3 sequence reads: CASGLNRGFTEAFF. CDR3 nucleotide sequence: TGTGCTAGTGGTTTGAACAGGGGATTTACTGAAGCTTTCTTT.

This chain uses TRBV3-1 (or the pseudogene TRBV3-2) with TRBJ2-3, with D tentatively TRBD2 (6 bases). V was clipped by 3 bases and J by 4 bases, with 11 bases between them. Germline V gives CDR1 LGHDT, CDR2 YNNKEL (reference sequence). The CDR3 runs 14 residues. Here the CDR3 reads CASSQGLRADTQYF. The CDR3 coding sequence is TGTGCCAGCAGCCAGGGACTCCGCGCAGATACGCAGTATTTT.

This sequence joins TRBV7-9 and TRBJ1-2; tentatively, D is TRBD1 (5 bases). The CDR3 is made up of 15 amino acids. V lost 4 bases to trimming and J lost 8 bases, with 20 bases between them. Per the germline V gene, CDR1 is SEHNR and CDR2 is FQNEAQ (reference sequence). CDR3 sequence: CASSSHQGAAKGYTF. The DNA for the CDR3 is TGTGCCAGCAGCTCCCATCAGGGCGCCGCGAAGGGCTACACCTTC.

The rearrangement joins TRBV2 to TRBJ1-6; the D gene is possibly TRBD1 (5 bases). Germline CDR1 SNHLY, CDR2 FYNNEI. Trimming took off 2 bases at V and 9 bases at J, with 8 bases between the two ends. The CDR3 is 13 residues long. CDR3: CASSEQGSSPLHF. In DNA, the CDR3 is TGTGCCAGCAGTGAACAGGGTAGTTCACCCCTCCACTTT.

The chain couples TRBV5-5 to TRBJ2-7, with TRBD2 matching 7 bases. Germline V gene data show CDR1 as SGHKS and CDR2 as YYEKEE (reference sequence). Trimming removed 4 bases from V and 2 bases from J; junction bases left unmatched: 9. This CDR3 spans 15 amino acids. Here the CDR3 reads CASSLGGDGAYEQYF. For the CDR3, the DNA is TGTGCCAGCAGCCTTGGGGGGGACGGCGCCTACGAGCAGTACTTC.